These 21 T cell receptor beta chains were all obtained from the same sample, sequenced in a study of shared clonotypes between healthy human individuals. The method was immunoSEQ multiplex PCR; TCRdb's version includes in-frame clones alone and lacks a portion of them. The table includes approximately 2.5 million clones, over 85% detected once. The specimen was naive CD4+ T cells from PBMCs. Subset described: CD45RA+ positively selected. The receptor source for this set is a man younger than 35 in good health. Some clones in this sample may be carry-over from other donors' samples.

The chain has TRBV6-1 and TRBJ1-5, with D hard to call. The germline V gene has CDR1 MNHNS and CDR2 SASEGT. Trimming took 0 bases from V and 6 from J, leaving 12 bases between them. The CDR3 is made up of 15 amino acids. CDR3 coding DNA: TGTGCCAGCAGTGAAGCGGGAAGGTTGGGTCAGCCCCAGCATTTT. Its translation is CASSEAGRLGQPQHF.

J is TRBJ2-7 and V is TRBV19, with D possibly being TRBD1 (6 bases). Germline CDR1 and CDR2: LNHDA and SQIVND (reference sequence). This CDR3 region has 15 residues. The V and J ends lost 1 base and 7 bases respectively, with 17 bases between them. The CDR3, as DNA: TGTGCCAGTAGTATAGTTGACAGGCCCATGAGGGAGCAGTACTTC. Amino acids: CASSIVDRPMREQYF.

This chain joins TRBV2 and TRBJ2-7; weak D call: TRBD1 (6 bases). V lost 9 bases to trimming and J lost 6 bases, with 15 bases between them. Germline assignment: CDR1 SNHLY and CDR2 FYNNEI. This CDR3 comprises 12 residues. CDR3 nucleotides: TGTGCCAGTTCTTCCGAGGGGGTCGAGCAGTACTTC. It specifies CASSSEGVEQYF.

This clone was counted a single time. CDR3 in amino acids: CASSQYDGNEQFF. The CDR3 DNA reads TGTGCCAGCAGCCAATACGACGGTAATGAGCAGTTCTTC. This sequence joins TRBV14 and TRBJ2-1; D gene unclear. Germline V lookup: CDR1 SGHDN, CDR2 FVKESK. The CDR3 consists of 13 residues. V was pared by 2 bases and J by 7 bases, with 9 bases between.

This chain uses TRBV15 with TRBJ1-4; D possibly corresponds to TRBD1 (6 bases). Looked up from germline, CDR1 is LNHNV and CDR2 is YYDKDF (reference sequence). The V end was cut by 8 bases, the J end by 5 bases, with 15 bases between. The CDR3 consists of 14 residues. CDR3 nucleotide sequence: TGTGCCACCGGAACAGGGTTGAAGAATGAAAAACTGTTTTTT. This codes for CATGTGLKNEKLFF.

A note on this clone: This same CDR3 is encoded by further DNA sequences in the sample. The DNA of the CDR3 is TGCGCCAGCAGCTTAACAGGGGCTGGAAACACCATATATTTT. Protein: CASSLTGAGNTIYF. The chain is built from TRBV5-1 and TRBJ1-3, with 7 positions matching TRBD1. CDR1 and CDR2 (germline): SGHRS, YFSETQ. The CDR3 runs 14 residues. The trim removed 2 bases at V and 2 bases at J, leaving 1 base unmatched.

In regard to this clone: Other nucleotide sequences from this sample produce the same CDR3. The V gene is TRBV27, the J gene TRBJ1-5, with 9 bases lining up with TRBD1. Germline V gives CDR1 MNHEY, CDR2 SMNVEV (reference sequence). With 5 bases clipped from V and 0 bases from J, the junction kept 5 bases outside the gene matches. The CDR3 consists of 16 residues. CDR3 sequence: CASSPRTGDSNQPQHF. DNA for the CDR3: TGTGCCAGCAGTCCCCGGACAGGGGATAGCAATCAGCCCCAGCATTTT.

With respect to this clone: Other nucleotide sequences from this sample produce the same CDR3. This CDR3 reads CASSVGPRNTEAFF. CDR3 nucleotide sequence: TGTGCCAGCAGCGTCGGACCGAGGAACACTGAAGCTTTCTTT. J is TRBJ1-1 and V is TRBV7-9; no firm D call. The V end was cut by 5 bases, the J end by 1 base, with 11 bases between. The CDR3 has 14 amino acids. Germline assignment: CDR1 SEHNR and CDR2 FQNEAQ (reference sequence).

This clone has a single count. J is TRBJ2-3 and V is TRBV18, with unresolved D. This CDR3 spans 13 amino acids. From germline, CDR1 is KGHSH and CDR2 LQKENI. V lost 8 bases and J 5 bases, leaving 14 bases between the germline ends. The CDR3 DNA follows: TGTGCCAGCCGAGAATTATTCAGAGATACGCAGTATTTT. It specifies CASRELFRDTQYF.

This chain uses TRBV5-1 with TRBJ1-2, with TRBD1 as a possible D gene (6 bases). V dropped 4 bases and J dropped 4 bases, with 23 bases sitting between them. Germline CDR1 is SGHRS and CDR2 is YFSETQ. The CDR3 covers 17 residues. Written as DNA, the CDR3 is TGCGCCAGCAGCCCTAGAGAGCTGGGGGCGTCTTTCTATGGCTACACCTTC. Its translation is CASSPRELGASFYGYTF. The complete variable domain, with remaining parts taken from reference TRBV5-1 and TRBJ1-2, reads KAGVTQTPRYLIKTRGQQVTLSCSPISGHRSVSWYQQTPGQGLQFLFEYFSETQRNKGNFPGRFSGRQFSNSRSEMNVSTLELGDSALYLCASSPRELGASFYGYTFGSGTRLTVV.

CDR3: CASSPMAGFREKLFF. CDR3 sequence (DNA): TGTGCCAGCAGCCCGATGGCGGGGTTTCGTGAAAAACTGTTTTTT. The V and J genes are TRBV28 and TRBJ1-4, with unresolved D. This CDR3 region has 15 residues. Trimming removed 6 bases from V and 7 bases from J, with 18 bases in between. Germline-derived CDR1 and CDR2 are MDHEN and SYDVKM.

The chain has TRBV18 and TRBJ2-7, with D maybe TRBD2 (6 bases). In germline, CDR1 is KGHSH, CDR2 LQKENI. The CDR3 is 15 residues long. Trimming pared 3 bases from V and 2 bases from J, leaving 14 bases between. The CDR3 DNA is TGTGCCAGCTCACCCAGCCAACTAGCAACCTACGAGCAGTACTTC. Amino acids: CASSPSQLATYEQYF.

This sequence joins TRBV28 and TRBJ2-1; 8 nucleotides agree with TRBD2. This CDR3 is 15 amino acids long. V trimming: 5 bases; J trimming: 3 bases; junction bases outside the gene matches: 6. Germline CDR1 is MDHEN and CDR2 is SYDVKM. Written as DNA, the CDR3 is TGTGCCAGCAGTGTAACTAGCGGTTACTACAATGAGCAGTTCTTC. This codes for CASSVTSGYYNEQFF.

This rearrangement joins TRBV29-1 to TRBJ2-4; perhaps TRBD2 as D (6 bases). This CDR3 has 13 amino acids. V was cut by 5 bases and J by 5 bases, with 13 bases left in between. Germline CDR1 is SQVTM and CDR2 is ANQGSEA. CDR3 coding DNA: TGCAGCGTTTCCTCAGGGACTCAAAACATTCAGTACTTC. The encoded protein is CSVSSGTQNIQYF.

The rearrangement links TRBV7-8 to TRBJ2-7, with TRBD1 as a possible D gene (5 bases). Trimming left V 5 bases short and J 2 bases short, with 16 bases between. Germline assignment: CDR1 SGHVS and CDR2 FQNEAQ. CDR3 length equals 15 residues. DNA for the CDR3: TGTGCCAGCAGCCCATCTAGAACGGACACCTACGAGCAGTACTTC. Translation: CASSPSRTDTYEQYF.

This chain joins TRBV7-2 and TRBJ2-1; D ambiguous. Germline CDR1 SGHTA, CDR2 FQGNSA. The CDR3 consists of 16 residues. V was pared by 3 bases and J by 0 bases, with 12 bases between. The CDR3 reads CASSLVISSSYNEQFF. In DNA, the CDR3 is TGTGCCAGCAGCTTGGTGATCTCGAGCTCCTACAATGAGCAGTTCTTC.

V usage is TRBV5-1 and J usage is TRBJ2-2; maybe TRBD1 (9 bases). Looked up from germline, CDR1 is SGHRS and CDR2 is YFSETQ. The CDR3 totals 20 residues. Trimming cost V 7 bases and J 5 bases, with 33 bases left between them. Here the CDR3 DNA reads TGCGCCAGCCCAGCTCAAGACAGGGGGGAGGCGGGAGGCGGGACCGGGGAGCTGTTTTTT. Residues: CASPAQDRGEAGGGTGELFF.

Concerning this clone: Other DNA sequences in this specimen translate into the identical CDR3. This chain uses TRBV6-5 with TRBJ1-2; no definite D call. Germline V gene lookup returns CDR1 MNHEY and CDR2 SVGAGI. The CDR3 is made up of 12 amino acids. V shed 2 bases and J shed 4 bases, with 5 bases lying between them. CDR3 nucleotides: TGTGCCAGCAGTTACGGAGCCTATGGCTACACCTTC. Translating gives CASSYGAYGYTF.

The chain has TRBV14 and TRBJ2-7; 9 positions match TRBD2. The CDR3 length is 16 residues. Germline values: CDR1 SGHDN, CDR2 FVKESK. The V and J ends lost 6 bases and 3 bases, in that order; junction bases with no gene match: 12. The CDR3 spells CASRPSERTSVYEQYF. CDR3 nucleotide sequence: TGTGCCAGCAGGCCTAGTGAAAGGACTAGCGTCTACGAGCAGTACTTC. Filled out from reference TRBV14 and TRBJ2-7, the complete variable domain reads EAGVTQFPSHSVIEKGQTVTLRCDPISGHDNLYWYRRVMGKEIKFLLHFVKESKQDESGMPNNRFLAERTGGTYSTLKVQPAELEDSGVYFCASRPSERTSVYEQYFGPGTRLTVT.

The V and J genes are TRBV10-1 and TRBJ2-7, with D tentatively TRBD2 (5 bases). There are 15 residues in the CDR3. CDR1 and CDR2 (germline): WNHNN, SYGVQD (reference sequence). The V gene lost 0 bases and the J gene lost 0 bases, with 9 bases spanning the gap. DNA for the CDR3: TGCGCCAGCAGTGAGTCGACCGGGGACTCCTACGAGCAGTACTTC. This sequence encodes CASSESTGDSYEQYF.

The chain employs TRBV4-2 and TRBJ2-7; 11 bases line up with TRBD2. With V trimmed by 3 bases and J by 2 bases, 3 bases remained unmatched. CDR3 length equals 15 residues. Germline CDR1 and CDR2: LGHNA and YNFKEQ. In DNA form, the CDR3 reads TGTGCCAGCAGCCAGAGGACTAGCGGGCCCTACGAGCAGTACTTC. Translating it yields CASSQRTSGPYEQYF.